The 9 T cell receptor beta chains presented below share a single source sample, sequenced in a study of blood T cell repertoires in COVID-19. Clones were read by immunoSEQ multiplex PCR, and TCRdb kept only the in-frame ones, dropping some. The sample has 150,000 or so clones, around 90% seen once. Sequencing input: peripheral blood. The receptor set was obtained from a woman aged 55 to 70 with acute or convalescent COVID-19.

In this sample, this clone turned up a few times. The rearrangement links TRBV30 to TRBJ1-6, with a possible D match to TRBD1 (6 bases). Germline CDR1 and CDR2: GTSNPN and SVGIG (reference sequence). With 6 bases removed from V and 10 bases from J, the gap between germline ends came to 25 bases. The CDR3 runs 16 residues. DNA of the CDR3: TGTGCCTGTATACGGACCGGGACAACAGGTTTGTCACCCCTCCACTTT. Its translation is CACIRTGTTGLSPLHF.

Points on this clone: The junction does not match germline at one end; this may be a read error. The rearrangement links TRBV12-5 to TRBJ2-3, with TRBD1 as a possible D gene (6 bases). Germline CDR1 and CDR2: LGHNT and FRNRAP. The CDR3 extends over 12 amino acids. The CDR3 coding sequence is TGTGCTAGCGGTTTAGGGGGAGATACGCAGTATTTT. It yields the protein CASGLGGDTQYF.

The rearrangement links TRBV5-1 to TRBJ2-1; 8 bases are shared with TRBD2. Germline loops: CDR1 SGHRS, CDR2 YFSETQ. The CDR3 consists of 14 residues. After removal of 5 bases from V and 3 bases from J, the junction contained 4 bases not matched to a gene. CDR3 region: CASSPGGNYNEQFF. In DNA, the CDR3 is TGCGCCAGCAGTCCGGGGGGGAACTACAATGAGCAGTTCTTC.

The rearrangement links TRBV11-1 to TRBJ1-1; 7 nucleotides match TRBD1. V lost 4 bases, J lost 10 bases, and 9 bases stayed unmatched. CDR1 and CDR2 (germline): SGHAT, FQDESV (reference sequence). The CDR3 consists of 13 residues. CDR3 bases: TGTGCCAGCAGCTCCCTCCCCCAGGGGGGAGCTTTCTTT. It translates to CASSSLPQGGAFF.

J is TRBJ1-3 and V is TRBV18; 10 nucleotides agree with TRBD1. Germline V lookup: CDR1 KGHSH, CDR2 LQKENI. V lost 2 bases, J lost 4 bases, and 8 bases stayed unmatched. The CDR3 extends over 17 amino acids. The CDR3 DNA sequence: TGTGCCAGCTCACCAATCGGGACAGGGGCTGGAGGAAACACCATATATTTT. Protein sequence: CASSPIGTGAGGNTIYF.

In its sample, this clone was seen a few times. The CDR3, as DNA: TGTGCCAGCAGCACTAGGGTGAACACTGAAGCTTTCTTT. Amino acid sequence: CASSTRVNTEAFF. The chain employs TRBV7-9 and TRBJ1-1; D remains unclear. Germline V gene data show CDR1 as SEHNR and CDR2 as FQNEAQ (reference sequence). The CDR3 extends over 13 amino acids. The V and J ends lost 5 bases and 0 bases respectively, with 7 bases between them.

The J gene is TRBJ2-7, the V gene TRBV7-9; D is uncertain. The CDR3 sequence is 14 residues long. Per germline, CDR1 SEHNR and CDR2 FQNEAQ (reference sequence). The V end lost 5 bases, the J end lost 3 bases, and 14 bases lay between the germline ends. CDR3 coding DNA: TGTGCCAGCAGCCCGCGGAGCCCTTACTACGAGCAGTACTTC. Translated: CASSPRSPYYEQYF.

V is TRBV28 and J is TRBJ2-7; D gene uncertain. The ends were cut back, 0 bases at V and 2 bases at J, with 5 bases in the middle. The CDR3 is 13 residues long. Per the germline V gene, CDR1 is MDHEN and CDR2 is SYDVKM. CDR3 loop: CASSLWAAYEQYF. The CDR3 DNA follows: TGTGCCAGCAGTTTATGGGCGGCCTACGAGCAGTACTTC.

This chain links TRBV19 with TRBJ1-5; 10 bases match TRBD1. CDR3 size: 19 residues. CDR1 and CDR2 from the germline V gene are LNHDA and SQIVND (reference sequence). Trimming took 4 bases from V and 2 from J; bases not matched to a gene: 14. In nucleotides, the CDR3 is TGTGCCAGTAGTACGCACGCCCGGGACAGGGGAAGGGGCAATCAGCCCCAGCATTTT. It is translated as CASSTHARDRGRGNQPQHF.